This note documents a single T cell receptor (beta chain) sequence. Antigen: not known. The data originate from a study of graft-versus-host responses after intestinal transplantation. In the study overall: Multivisceral, liver-intestinal, or isolated intestinal grafts were transplanted into recipients. Tacrolimus plus steroids were given to all recipients for about 3 years, preceded by anti-thymocyte globulin induction.

Findings of the study overall: Levels of circulating GvH clones at their peak were associated with early post-transplant HvG declines. Recipient marrow showed GvH clones, some seen first in ileum or blood.

Trimming took off 6 bases at V and 1 base at J, with 12 bases between the two ends. CDR1 and CDR2 from the germline V gene are SNHLY and FYNNEI. CDR3 length equals 15 residues. Measured with immunoSEQ multiplex PCR; TCRdb has only the in-frame clones, and not every one. This sample has 90,000 to 150,000 clones, with over 80% found just once. This specimen consisted of unstimulated CD4+ T cells sorted from spleen or lymph node cells, obtained before intestinal transplant. This receptor was identified in a human donor who received an intestinal transplant. J is TRBJ1-4 and V is TRBV2; maybe TRBD1 (6 bases). This CDR3 reads CASSSQQGTNEKLFF. The DNA of the CDR3 is TGTGCCAGCAGCTCCCAACAGGGAACTAATGAAAAACTGTTTTTT. The entire variable domain, with the rest obtained from reference TRBV2 and TRBJ1-4, is as follows: EPEVTQTPSHQVTQMGQEVILRCVPISNHLYFYWYRQILGQKVEFLVSFYNNEISEKSEIFDDQFSVERPDGSNFTLKIRSTKLEDSAMYFCASSSQQGTNEKLFFGSGTQLSVL.